This is a list of T cell receptor beta chains from one sample in a study of post-analysis software for immune sequencing data. Using its own MiXCR run on the PCR reads, TCRdb lists one record per CDR3 protein. This table holds roughly 670,000 distinct CDR3 sequences, 59% found once. The sequenced material came from blood. These TCRs come from a girl aged 2-10 years with multiple sclerosis. Both conserved end residues are part of each CDR3. The D gene is left open where the match is weak. Size values are once, few and many counts, or a class for expanded clones, and some rows have none.

-	TRBJ2-3	-	TRBV6-6	TGTGCCAGCAGTTCGACAGGTTCCTCTAGCACAGATACGCAGTATTTT	CASSSTGSSSTDTQYF
-	TRBJ2-3	-	TRBV12-3/TRBV12-4	TGTGCCAGCAGTTGGGCAGGGAGGCCAGATACGCAGTATTTT	CASSWAGRPDTQYF
-	TRBJ1-5	-	TRBV29-1	TGCAGCGTTGTCGGCAGGGGCGTATGTCAGCCCCAGCATTTT	CSVVGRGVCQPQHF
-	TRBJ2-5	TRBD2	TRBV4-2	TGTGCCAGCAGCCAAGGGGCTAGCGGGGGCACCCAAGAGACCAAGTACTTC	CASSQGASGGTQETKYF
-	TRBJ1-6	-	TRBV4-1	TGCGCCAGCAGCCGGGCAGCCAGGGAATATAATTCACCCCTCCACTTT	CASSRAAREYNSPLHF
-	TRBJ2-3	-	TRBV18	TGTGCCAGCTGCCGAGGGTGGGCAGATACGCAGTATTTT	CASCRGWADTQYF
-	TRBJ2-5	TRBD1	TRBV29-1	TGCAGCGTTGAGGGACAGATCCAAGAGACCCAGTACTTC	CSVEGQIQETQYF
-	TRBJ2-7	-	TRBV11-2	TGTGCCAGCAGCTTTGAGGATGGCGAGCAGTACTTC	CASSFEDGEQYF
few	TRBJ2-7	-	TRBV11-1	TGTGCCAGCAGCTTTACGTCTCCGGGCGAGCAGTACTTC	CASSFTSPGEQYF
-	TRBJ2-5	TRBD1	TRBV7-2	TGTGCCAGCAGCCGCGACAGGGGGACGGAGACCCAGTACTTC	CASSRDRGTETQYF